This T cell receptor beta chain was retrieved from a study of circulating CD8 cells and anti-PD-1 response in melanoma. The overall study: Six of 13 patients had prior targeted therapy or immunotherapy; seven did not. Complete or partial response defined responders; stable or progressive disease, non-responders.

The QIAseq Immune Repertoire TCR panel built the libraries from approximately 15 ng of total RNA. One entry per CDR3 protein, called by TCRdb with MiXCR from the reads. Of roughly 98 distinct CDR3 sequences detected, 5.5% to 7% appear once; the ten largest clones hold 61%. Sorting of live CD3+CD8+TCRalphabeta+ cells by PD-1 and/or TIGIT gave four subsets. Regarding the study as a whole: DNEG was most diverse; TIGIT repertoires were least diverse.

CDR1 is LNHNV and CDR2 is YYDKDF in the germline V gene (reference sequence). This CDR3 has 15 amino acids. Trimming took off 0 bases at V and 2 bases at J, with 11 bases between the two ends. A note on this clonotype: Its antigen is undetermined.

The V call is TRBV15, the J call TRBJ2-7, with D possibly matching TRBD2 (5 bases). This clonotype was obtained from a human donor with melanoma. The specimen was CD8+ T cells from PBMCs, collected at baseline or after one month of anti-PD-1 therapy (not recorded which). Here the CDR3 DNA reads TGTGCCACCAGCAGAGACTCTGGACTTGCCTACGAGCAGTACTTC. Translated, it gives CATSRDSGLAYEQYF.